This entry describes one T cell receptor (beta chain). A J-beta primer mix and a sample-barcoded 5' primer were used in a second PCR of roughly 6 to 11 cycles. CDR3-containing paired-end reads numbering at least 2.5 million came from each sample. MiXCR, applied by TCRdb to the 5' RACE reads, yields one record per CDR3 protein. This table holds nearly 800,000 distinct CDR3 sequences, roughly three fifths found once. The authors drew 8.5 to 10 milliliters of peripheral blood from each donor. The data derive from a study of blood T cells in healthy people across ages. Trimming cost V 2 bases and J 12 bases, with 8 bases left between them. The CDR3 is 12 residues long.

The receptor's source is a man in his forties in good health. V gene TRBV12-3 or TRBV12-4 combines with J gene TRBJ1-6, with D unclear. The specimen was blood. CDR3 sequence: CASSLPPGPLHF. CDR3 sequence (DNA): TGTGCCAGCAGTTTACCCCCGGGACCCCTCCACTTT.